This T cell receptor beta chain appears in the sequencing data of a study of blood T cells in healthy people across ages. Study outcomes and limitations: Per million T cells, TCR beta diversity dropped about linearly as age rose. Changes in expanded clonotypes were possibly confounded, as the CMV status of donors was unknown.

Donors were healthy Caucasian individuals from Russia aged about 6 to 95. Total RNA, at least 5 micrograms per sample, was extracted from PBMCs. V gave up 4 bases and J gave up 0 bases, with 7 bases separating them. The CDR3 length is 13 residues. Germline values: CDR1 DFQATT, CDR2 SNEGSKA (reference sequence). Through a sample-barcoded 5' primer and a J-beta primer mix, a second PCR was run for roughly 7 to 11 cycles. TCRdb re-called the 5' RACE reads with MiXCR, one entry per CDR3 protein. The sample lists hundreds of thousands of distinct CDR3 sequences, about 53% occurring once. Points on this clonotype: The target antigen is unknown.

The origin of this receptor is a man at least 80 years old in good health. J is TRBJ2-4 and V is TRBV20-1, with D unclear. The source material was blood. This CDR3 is CSAKATAKNIQYF. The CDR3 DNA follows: TGCAGTGCTAAGGCAACAGCCAAAAACATTCAGTACTTC.